The source of this T cell receptor beta chain is a study of T cells in Graves' hyperthyroidism and ophthalmopathy. Reasons for excluding patients were uncontrolled infection, other autoimmune disease, pregnancy or lactation. Diagnoses rested on clinical symptoms, serum thyroxine and TRAb, thyroid ultrasound and orbital computed tomography. TCR beta CDR3 regions were amplified from RNA. Initially, a first-round RT-PCR of the TCR CDR3 employed the HTBI primer set. Via MiXCR, TCRdb re-called the multiplex PCR reads, giving one row per CDR3 protein. There are around 800,000 distinct CDR3 sequences in the sample; 35% to 45% occur only once, and 7.5% to 9.5% lies in the top ten. Sequencing was carried out using blood. The receptor's source is a man aged 18 to 35 with Graves' hyperthyroidism.

CDR3 coding DNA: TGTGCCATCAGTCTGACGGCCAATTCACCCCTCCACTTT. Protein sequence: CAISLTANSPLHF. The chain has TRBV10-3 and TRBJ1-6; D call uncertain. V gave up 5 bases and J gave up 7 bases, with 9 bases separating them. The germline V gene has CDR1 ENHRY and CDR2 SYGVKD. CDR3 size: 13 residues.